A selection of T cell receptor beta chains follows, all from one sample in a study of T cell responses to AZD1222 COVID-19 vaccine. TCRdb's table, derived via immunoSEQ multiplex PCR, lists solely in-frame clones and lacks some. The sample shows tens of thousands of clones, 65% to 90% of them seen only once. Sequencing used peripheral blood, obtained on day 0 of AZD1222 vaccination. The receptor set was obtained from an adult in good health. CDR3s include the opening cysteine and the closing phenylalanine or tryptophan. Fields, in order: V gene, D gene, clone size, J gene, CDR3 protein, CDR3 DNA. A D gene is named only where the DNA matches it firmly. For some rows the clone size is stated as once, few or many, or as a class when expanded; others skip it.

>TRBV27|.|.|TRBJ1-5
CASSLTRNQPQHF
TGTGCCAGCAGTTTGACAAGAAATCAGCCCCAGCATTTT
>TRBV19|.|.|TRBJ1-5
CASSPTNQPQHF
TGTGCCAGTAGTCCGACCAATCAGCCCCAGCATTTT
>TRBV15|.|.|TRBJ2-1
CATSRELFRSMDEQFF
TGTGCCACCAGCAGAGAGCTGTTCAGGTCTATGGATGAGCAGTTCTTC
>TRBV6-5|.|.|TRBJ1-1
CASRRGANTEAFF
TGTGCCAGCAGGAGGGGAGCTAACACTGAAGCTTTCTTT
>TRBV19|TRBD2|.|TRBJ2-3
CASSIWASGSTDTQYF
TGTGCCAGTAGTATTTGGGCTAGCGGGAGCACCGATACGCAGTATTTT
>TRBV11-2|.|.|TRBJ1-6
CASSRDNSPLHF
TGTGCCAGCAGCAGGGATAATTCACCCCTCCACTTT
>TRBV11-2|.|.|TRBJ1-1
CASSSQGGTEAFF
TGTGCCAGCAGCTCACAGGGCGGGACTGAAGCTTTCTTT
>TRBV6-5|.|.|TRBJ1-5
CASRLTGNQPQHF
TGTGCCAGCAGATTAACAGGGAATCAGCCCCAGCATTTT
>TRBV2|.|.|TRBJ1-2
CASRIDRNYGYTF
TGTGCCAGCAGGATAGACAGAAACTATGGCTACACCTTC
>TRBV19|.|few|TRBJ1-6
CASSISGDSRSPLHF
TGTGCCAGTAGTATATCAGGTGATAGTCGATCACCCCTCCACTTT
>TRBV28|TRBD1|.|TRBJ1-4
CASSLTGYNEKLFF
TGTGCCAGCAGTTTGACAGGGTATAATGAAAAACTGTTTTTT
>TRBV3-1/TRBV3-2|TRBD2|few|TRBJ2-7
CASSSGIPGRGRVYEQYF
TGTGCCAGCAGCTCAGGGATTCCCGGTCGCGGGAGGGTCTACGAGCAGTACTTC
>TRBV9|.|.|TRBJ1-4
CASSVGQNEKLFF
TGTGCCAGCAGCGTAGGACAGAATGAAAAACTGTTTTTT
>TRBV7-2|.|.|TRBJ1-1
CASSPRTESTEAFF
TGTGCCAGCAGCCCGCGGACGGAGTCGACTGAAGCTTTCTTT
>TRBV19|.|.|TRBJ1-2
CASSAQRGPDGYTF
TGTGCCAGTAGTGCCCAGAGGGGTCCCGATGGCTACACCTTC
>TRBV19|.|.|TRBJ1-5
CASSIDRGPNQPQHF
TGTGCCAGTAGTATAGATAGGGGCCCTAATCAGCCCCAGCATTTT
>TRBV4-2|TRBD2|few|TRBJ2-7
CASSQDAHGTTAYEQYF
TGTGCCAGCAGCCAAGATGCCCATGGGACTACAGCCTACGAGCAGTACTTC
>TRBV5-1|TRBD1|once|TRBJ2-7
CASSIGTGRFYEQYF
TGCGCCAGCAGCATCGGGACAGGGAGGTTCTACGAGCAGTACTTC
>TRBV30|TRBD2|.|TRBJ2-7
CAWSGLAGGMPYEQYF
TGTGCCTGGAGTGGTCTAGCGGGGGGAATGCCCTACGAGCAGTACTTC
>TRBV29-1|.|.|TRBJ2-1
CSVELLWNEQFF
TGCAGCGTTGAGCTCCTTTGGAATGAGCAGTTCTTC
>TRBV5-1|.|.|TRBJ2-2
CASSLWQSANTGELFF
TGCGCCAGCAGCTTGTGGCAATCAGCGAACACCGGGGAGCTGTTTTTT
>TRBV6-5|TRBD1|.|TRBJ1-6
CASSRDRGLSPLHF
TGTGCCAGCAGCCGAGACAGGGGGCTTTCACCCCTCCACTTT
>TRBV19|.|.|TRBJ1-5
CASSIGGGSNQPQHF
TGTGCCAGTAGTATAGGAGGGGGGAGCAATCAGCCCCAGCATTTT
>TRBV11-2|.|once|TRBJ1-1
CASSLDKAYEAFF
TGTGCCAGCAGCTTAGATAAGGCCTATGAAGCTTTCTTT
>TRBV21-1|.|few|TRBJ2-3
CASSVPGDGSNTDTQYF
TGTGCCAGCAGCGTCCCGGGGGACGGGAGTAACACAGATACGCAGTATTTT
>TRBV5-5|.|.|TRBJ2-5
CASSLERLGGQETQYF
TGTGCCAGCAGCTTGGAAAGGCTTGGGGGCCAAGAGACCCAGTACTTC
>TRBV5-6|.|.|TRBJ2-2
CASSLRGAYTGELFF
TGTGCCAGCAGCTTGCGGGGGGCGTATACCGGGGAGCTGTTTTTT
>TRBV12-5|.|.|TRBJ1-1
CASGGEGGSAFF
TGTGCTAGTGGTGGGGAGGGAGGTTCAGCTTTCTTT